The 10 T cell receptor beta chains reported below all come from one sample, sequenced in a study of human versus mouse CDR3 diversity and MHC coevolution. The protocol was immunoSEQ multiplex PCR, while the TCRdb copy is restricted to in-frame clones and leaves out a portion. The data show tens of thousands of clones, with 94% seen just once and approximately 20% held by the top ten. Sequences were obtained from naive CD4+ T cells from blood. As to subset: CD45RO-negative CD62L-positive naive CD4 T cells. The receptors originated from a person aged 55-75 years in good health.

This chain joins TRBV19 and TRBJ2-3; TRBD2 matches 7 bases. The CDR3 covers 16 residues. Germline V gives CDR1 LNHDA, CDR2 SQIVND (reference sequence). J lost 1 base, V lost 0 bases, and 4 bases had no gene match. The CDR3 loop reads CASSIERGIRTDTQYF. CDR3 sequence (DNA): TGTGCCAGTAGTATAGAGCGGGGGATTCGCACAGATACGCAGTATTTT.

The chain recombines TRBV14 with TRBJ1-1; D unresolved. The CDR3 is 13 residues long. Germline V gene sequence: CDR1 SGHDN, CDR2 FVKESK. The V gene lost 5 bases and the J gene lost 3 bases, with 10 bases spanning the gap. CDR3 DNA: TGTGCCAGCAGCTATACAGAAGACACTGAAGCTTTCTTT. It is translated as CASSYTEDTEAFF.

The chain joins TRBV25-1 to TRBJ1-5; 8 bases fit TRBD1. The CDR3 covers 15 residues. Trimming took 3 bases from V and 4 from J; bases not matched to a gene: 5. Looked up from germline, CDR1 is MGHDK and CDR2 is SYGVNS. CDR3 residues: CASSDPGTGNQPQHF. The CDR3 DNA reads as TGTGCCAGCAGTGATCCCGGGACAGGTAATCAGCCCCAGCATTTT.

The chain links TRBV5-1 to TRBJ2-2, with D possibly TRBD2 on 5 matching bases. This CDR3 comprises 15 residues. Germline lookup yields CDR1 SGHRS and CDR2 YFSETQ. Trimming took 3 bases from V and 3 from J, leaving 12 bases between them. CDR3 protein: CASSSLGSDTGELFF. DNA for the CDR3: TGCGCCAGCAGCTCTCTGGGGAGTGACACCGGGGAGCTGTTTTTT. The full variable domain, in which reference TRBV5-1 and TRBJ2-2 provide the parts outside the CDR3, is KAGVTQTPRYLIKTRGQQVTLSCSPISGHRSVSWYQQTPGQGLQFLFEYFSETQRNKGNFPGRFSGRQFSNSRSEMNVSTLELGDSALYLCASSSLGSDTGELFFGEGSRLTVL.

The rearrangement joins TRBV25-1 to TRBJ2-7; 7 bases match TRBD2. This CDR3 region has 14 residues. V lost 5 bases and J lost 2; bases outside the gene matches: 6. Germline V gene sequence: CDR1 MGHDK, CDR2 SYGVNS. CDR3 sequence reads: CASSSGMGAYEQYF. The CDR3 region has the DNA TGTGCCAGCAGTAGCGGGATGGGGGCCTACGAGCAGTACTTC.

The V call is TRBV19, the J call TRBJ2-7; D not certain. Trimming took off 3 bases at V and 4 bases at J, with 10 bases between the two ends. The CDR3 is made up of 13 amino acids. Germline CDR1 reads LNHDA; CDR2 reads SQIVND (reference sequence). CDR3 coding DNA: TGTGCCAGTAGTATCTACCACGAATACGAGCAGTACTTC. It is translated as CASSIYHEYEQYF.

CDR3 residues: CAWRRTGGDEQFF. DNA of the CDR3: TGTGCCTGGAGGAGGACAGGGGGGGATGAGCAGTTCTTC. The chain carries TRBV30 and TRBJ2-1, with 10 bases lining up with TRBD1. There are 13 residues in the CDR3. Trimming removed 3 bases from V and 8 bases from J; junction bases left unmatched: 4. Germline V CDR1 and CDR2: GTSNPN, SVGIG (reference sequence).

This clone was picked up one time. This chain's CDR3 is CASSPAVGADTEAFF. In DNA, the CDR3 is TGTGCCAGCAGTCCCGCGGTGGGGGCGGACACTGAAGCTTTCTTT. The chain couples TRBV28 to TRBJ1-1; D possibly corresponds to TRBD1 (6 bases). The CDR3 extends over 15 amino acids. With 5 bases removed from V and 3 bases from J, the gap between germline ends came to 16 bases. Germline V gene lookup returns CDR1 MDHEN and CDR2 SYDVKM. Drawing the rest from reference TRBV28 and TRBJ1-1, the complete variable domain is DVKVTQSSRYLVKRTGEKVFLECVQDMDHENMFWYRQDPGLGLRLIYFSYDVKMKEKGDIPEGYSVSREKKERFSLILESASTNQTSMYLCASSPAVGADTEAFFGQGTRLTVV.

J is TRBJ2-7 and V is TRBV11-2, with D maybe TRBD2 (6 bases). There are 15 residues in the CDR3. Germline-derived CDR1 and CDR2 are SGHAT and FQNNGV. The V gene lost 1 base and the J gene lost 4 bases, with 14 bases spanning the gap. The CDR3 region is CASSLGGGRFYEQYF. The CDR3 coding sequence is TGTGCCAGCAGCTTAGGTGGAGGGAGATTTTACGAGCAGTACTTC.

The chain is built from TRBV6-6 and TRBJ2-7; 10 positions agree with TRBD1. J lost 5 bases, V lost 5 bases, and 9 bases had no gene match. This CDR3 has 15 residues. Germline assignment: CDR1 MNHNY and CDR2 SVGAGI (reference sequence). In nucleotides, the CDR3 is TGTGCCAGCAGTAAACGGACAGGGGGGGGCCACGAGCAGTACTTC. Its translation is CASSKRTGGGHEQYF.